The 11 T cell receptor beta chains below were found in one sample sequenced in a study of CD8+ T cells in alopecia areata. Extracted RNA was reverse transcribed into cDNA, the sequencing template. Libraries were prepared by immunoSEQ multiplex PCR; TCRdb keeps only in-frame clonotypes and omits some of them. The table records more than 95,000 clones, approximately 38% of them present only once. The specimen sequenced was CD4+ T cells sorted from blood. Receptors were obtained from a human donor with alopecia areata.

CDR3: CASTEAGSAYEQYF. Here the CDR3 DNA reads TGTGCCAGCACCGAAGCGGGGTCAGCCTACGAGCAGTACTTC. This sequence joins TRBV6-6 and TRBJ2-7; 7 nucleotides line up with TRBD2. V was clipped by 7 bases and J by 2 bases; unmatched bases: 8. Germline V gene lookup returns CDR1 MNHNY and CDR2 SVGAGI (reference sequence). The CDR3 contains 14 residues.

This clone was found a few times. The chain has TRBV5-1 and TRBJ1-1; 9 nucleotides agree with TRBD1. Germline V gives CDR1 SGHRS, CDR2 YFSETQ. The CDR3 is 14 residues long. Germline trimming cut 3 bases from V and 10 bases from J; bases unmatched to any gene: 10. CDR3 region: CASSSPGQGLRAFF. The CDR3 region has the DNA TGCGCCAGCAGCTCGCCGGGACAGGGTCTAAGAGCTTTCTTT.

V is TRBV29-1 and J is TRBJ1-5; 9 bases fit TRBD1. J was trimmed by 5 bases and V by 6 bases; bases with no gene match: 5. From germline, CDR1 is SQVTM and CDR2 ANQGSEA. CDR3 length: 13 amino acids. This chain's CDR3 is CSVGTGPDQPQHF. Written as DNA, the CDR3 is TGCAGCGTCGGGACAGGGCCCGATCAGCCCCAGCATTTT.

This clone was observed a handful of times. The rearrangement joins TRBV18 to TRBJ1-6; a possible D gene is TRBD1 (5 bases). Germline lookup yields CDR1 KGHSH and CDR2 LQKENI. V was clipped by 2 bases and J by 7 bases, with 12 bases between them. This CDR3 region has 15 residues. The chain's CDR3 is CASSPLTARNSPLHF. In nucleotides, the CDR3 is TGTGCCAGCTCACCATTGACAGCGAGGAATTCACCCCTCCACTTT.

The CDR3 bases are TGCGCCAGCAGCTTGGAGGGGTACACCGGGGAGCTGTTTTTT. Amino acid sequence: CASSLEGYTGELFF. The J gene is TRBJ2-2, the V gene TRBV5-1, with a weak D call TRBD1 (5 bases). V dropped 0 bases and J dropped 3 bases, with 6 bases sitting between them. CDR1 is SGHRS, CDR2 YFSETQ, per germline. This CDR3 spans 14 amino acids. Full variable domain (missing parts from reference TRBV5-1 and TRBJ2-2): KAGVTQTPRYLIKTRGQQVTLSCSPISGHRSVSWYQQTPGQGLQFLFEYFSETQRNKGNFPGRFSGRQFSNSRSEMNVSTLELGDSALYLCASSLEGYTGELFFGEGSRLTVL.

The V gene is TRBV30, the J gene TRBJ1-4; 10 bases align to TRBD1. V lost 0 bases, J lost 7 bases, and 8 bases stayed unmatched. Germline V CDR1 and CDR2: GTSNPN, SVGIG (reference sequence). The CDR3 is made up of 16 amino acids. This chain's CDR3 is CAWSVLRGQGFEKLFF. The CDR3 DNA reads as TGTGCCTGGAGTGTACTGAGGGGACAGGGGTTTGAAAAACTGTTTTTT.

This clone has only a few counts. The chain recombines TRBV5-8 with TRBJ2-5; the match to TRBD2 covers 7 bases. The CDR3 loop spans 15 amino acids. Germline-derived CDR1 and CDR2 are SGHTS and YDEGEE. Unmatched junction bases numbered 7, after V lost 0 bases and J lost 5 bases. CDR3 residues: CASSLGGSRWETQYF. The CDR3 DNA follows: TGTGCCAGCAGCTTGGGCGGGAGTAGGTGGGAGACCCAGTACTTC.

This chain connects TRBV7-9 to TRBJ2-1; 9 nucleotides match TRBD2. Germline values: CDR1 SEHNR, CDR2 FQNEAQ (reference sequence). V was clipped by 7 bases and J by 8 bases; unmatched bases: 6. This CDR3 has 13 residues. The CDR3 DNA reads as TGTGCCAGCACCCGTAGCGGGGGCGATGAGCAGTTCTTC. This gives the protein CASTRSGGDEQFF.

This chain uses TRBV19 with TRBJ2-5; TRBD1 might be the D (6 bases). V was clipped by 5 bases and J by 5 bases, with 18 bases between them. Germline lookup yields CDR1 LNHDA and CDR2 SQIVND (reference sequence). CDR3 length: 15 amino acids. The chain's CDR3 is CASSLRNRQAETQYF. CDR3 DNA: TGTGCCAGTAGTCTTCGAAACCGACAGGCTGAGACCCAGTACTTC.

The CDR3 sequence: CSVEKGADTEAFF. The CDR3 DNA follows: TGCAGCGTTGAGAAGGGGGCGGACACTGAAGCTTTCTTT. The rearrangement links TRBV29-1 to TRBJ1-1, with 7 bases aligning to TRBD1. V trimming: 3 bases; J trimming: 3 bases; junction bases outside the gene matches: 4. The V gene's germline CDR1 is SQVTM and CDR2 ANQGSEA. There are 13 residues in the CDR3.

To note about this clone: The same CDR3 also results from other DNA sequences found in this sample. The chain carries TRBV29-1 and TRBJ2-7; the D is unclear. CDR1 is SQVTM and CDR2 is ANQGSEA in the germline V gene. The CDR3 extends over 12 amino acids. Trimming removed 7 bases at V and 0 bases at J, with 10 bases between. CDR3 nucleotides: TGCAGCGCCCTCGGCAGCTCCTACGAGCAGTACTTC. Protein sequence: CSALGSSYEQYF.